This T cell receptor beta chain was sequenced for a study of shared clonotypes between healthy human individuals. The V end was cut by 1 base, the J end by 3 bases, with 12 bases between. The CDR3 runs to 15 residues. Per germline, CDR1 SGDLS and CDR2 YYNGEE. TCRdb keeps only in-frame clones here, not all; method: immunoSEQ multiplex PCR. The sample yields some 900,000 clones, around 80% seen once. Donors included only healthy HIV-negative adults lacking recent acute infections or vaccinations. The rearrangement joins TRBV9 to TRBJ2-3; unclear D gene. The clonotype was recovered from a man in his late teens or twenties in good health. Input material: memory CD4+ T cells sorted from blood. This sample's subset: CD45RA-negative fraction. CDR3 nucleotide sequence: TGTGCCAGCAGCGTAATGCCCCTCCCTACAGATACGCAGTATTTT. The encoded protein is CASSVMPLPTDTQYF.